Sequencing of this TCR beta chain was carried out in a study of shared clonotypes between healthy human individuals. The wider study: Per-donor plates numbered three CD4 naive, three CD4 memory, two CD8 naive and one CD8 memory.

Cells designated naive CD8 were CD45RO-negative and were positively selected for CCR7, with terminally differentiated effector memory CD45RA+ cells excluded. Germline V gives CDR1 SEHNR, CDR2 FQNEAQ (reference sequence). The CDR3 is 14 amino acids. V gave up 7 bases and J gave up 5 bases; unmatched junction bases: 9. It was 200 to 250 ng DNA, about 30,000 T cell genomes, that sorted-subset replicate PCRs used. Clones were read by immunoSEQ multiplex PCR, and TCRdb kept only the in-frame ones, dropping some. The profile shows about 2.2 million clones, 93% of them singletons. Worth noting for this clone: Antigen unknown.

Study-wide results and limits: All-four-donor shared clonotypes had higher generation probabilities than non-shared clonotypes did.

The clonotype was recovered from a man younger than 35 in good health. Some clones in this sample may be carry-over from other donors' samples. The chain joins TRBV7-9 to TRBJ2-5; 8 bases fit TRBD2. The sequenced sample consisted of naive CD8+ T cells from PBMCs. CDR3 sequence: CASTSAGEGETQYF. The DNA for the CDR3 is TGTGCCAGCACTTCAGCGGGAGAAGGGGAGACCCAGTACTTC.